The T cell receptor beta chain described here comes from a study of blood T cell repertoires in COVID-19. Study context: The origin of the acute and convalescent COVID-19 samples was the United States, Italy and Spain.

The CDR3 runs to 12 residues. V lost 5 bases and J 16 bases, leaving 18 bases between the germline ends. Germline V CDR1 and CDR2: LNHDA, SQIVND (reference sequence). The protocol was immunoSEQ multiplex PCR, while the TCRdb copy is restricted to in-frame clones and leaves out a portion. The top ten clones hold 15% to 20% of a sample with approximately 160,000 clones, roughly nine tenths of them seen once. The rearrangement links TRBV19 to TRBJ1-5; D may be TRBD1 (6 bases). The TCR comes from a man between 60 and 75 years old with active or convalescent COVID-19. What was sequenced was peripheral blood. This CDR3 reads CASSAQGPTSHF. The CDR3 DNA is TGTGCCAGTAGTGCTCAGGGGCCCACGTCCCATTTT.